What follows describes a single T cell receptor (beta chain). The antigen remains unidentified. This clone may be a read error of a much larger clone one base away. TCRdb re-derived calls from the reads in MiXCR, one entry per CDR3 protein. This sample has around 430,000 distinct CDR3 sequences, with roughly 43% found just once. These data originate in a study of T cell repertoires in cytomegalovirus infection. Study-wide results and limits: Predominance within the ex vivo response was attributable to HLA-C-restricted CMV-specific TCR beta clonotypes.

This CDR3 contains 15 residues. Germline CDR1 and CDR2: SGHTA and FQGNSA. The sequenced sample was cultured PBMCs, obtained from culture after CMV antigen stimulation. The clonotype was recovered from a human donor in good health (CMV status not recorded). Some clones in this sample may be carry-over from other donors' samples. V usage is TRBV7-2 and J usage is TRBJ2-2, with D maybe TRBD1 (5 bases). CDR3 in amino acids: CARSLLRANTGELFF. CDR3 bases: TGTGCCAGAAGCTTACTCAGGGCCAACACCGGGGAGCTGTTTTTT.